Below, 21 T cell receptor beta chains from the same sample are listed, as sequenced in a study of shared clonotypes between healthy human individuals. The naive CD8 population came from CD45RO-negative cells selected for CCR7, without terminally differentiated effector memory CD45RA+ cells. The repertoire was sequenced with immunoSEQ multiplex PCR; TCRdb's copy has only in-frame clones and lacks some. Among about 870,000 clones listed, about 91% were seen once. The sample taken for sequencing was naive CD8+ T cells sorted from blood. These receptors all stem from a young man in good health.

The CDR3 DNA follows: TGTGCCAGCAGCTTAGGCCCGACAAGCTCCTACGAGCAGTACTTC. Encoded protein: CASSLGPTSSYEQYF. This chain links TRBV7-3 with TRBJ2-7; D unclear. This CDR3 has 15 residues. Per germline, CDR1 SGHTA and CDR2 FQGTGA. Trimming removed 2 bases from V and 0 bases from J, with 11 bases in between. Drawing the rest from reference TRBV7-3 and TRBJ2-7, the complete variable domain is GAGVSQTPSNKVTEKGKYVELRCDPISGHTALYWYRQSLGQGPEFLIYFQGTGAADDSGLPNDRFFAVRPEGSVSTLKIQRTERGDSAVYLCASSLGPTSSYEQYFGPGTRLTVT.

This clone was picked up one time. The chain has TRBV7-3 and TRBJ1-1; 10 nucleotides match TRBD1. The germline gives CDR1 SGHTA, CDR2 FQGTGA. The CDR3 runs to 18 residues. V was clipped by 2 bases and J by 2 bases; unmatched bases: 11. DNA of the CDR3: TGTGCCAGCAGCTTAGGCCGACAGGGGGCGGTTGGAAACACTGAAGCTTTCTTT. Encoded protein: CASSLGRQGAVGNTEAFF.

The chain recombines TRBV4-1 with TRBJ1-2; unclear D gene. V was clipped by 1 base and J by 2 bases, with 8 bases between them. This CDR3 is built from 14 residues. CDR1 is MGHRA, CDR2 YSYEKL, per germline. The CDR3 coding sequence is TGCGCCAGCAGCCAAGGAGGCAGCAACTATGGCTACACCTTC. It yields the protein CASSQGGSNYGYTF.

V gene TRBV27 combines with J gene TRBJ2-1, with D possibly being TRBD1 (6 bases). Trimming took 8 bases from V and 9 from J, leaving 23 bases between them. This CDR3 is built from 15 residues. Germline V gives CDR1 MNHEY, CDR2 SMNVEV (reference sequence). The CDR3 coding sequence is TGTGCCAGCCGACCCAGGACAGACTGGGGCAGTGAGCAGTTCTTC. Translated, it gives CASRPRTDWGSEQFF.

The count of this clone is one. The chain couples TRBV10-3 to TRBJ1-1; weak D call: TRBD1 (6 bases). The length of the CDR3 is 18 residues. CDR1 ENHRY and CDR2 SYGVKD come from the germline V gene. Trimming cost V 3 bases and J 0 bases, with 20 bases left between them. The DNA of the CDR3 is TGTGCCATCAGTGAATCGTGGGGGCGGTCGGGGATGAACACTGAAGCTTTCTTT. This codes for CAISESWGRSGMNTEAFF.

The CDR3 bases are TGTGCCAGCAGTGAGCTCCCCGGGTCCAGGCAGCCCCAGCATTTT. It specifies CASSELPGSRQPQHF. The V gene is TRBV6-1, the J gene TRBJ1-5; D not certain. Germline assignment: CDR1 MNHNS and CDR2 SASEGT. The CDR3 extends over 15 amino acids. Trimming cost V 3 bases and J 7 bases, with 16 bases left between them.

Written as DNA, the CDR3 is TGTGCCAGCAGCTTGTCCCGGGGGGCCGGGGAGCTGTTTTTT. Its translation is CASSLSRGAGELFF. This chain uses TRBV7-7 with TRBJ2-2, with 7 bases that match TRBD2. Germline lookup yields CDR1 SSHAT and CDR2 FNYEAQ (reference sequence). V was pared by 3 bases and J by 6 bases, with 4 bases of the junction left unmatched. The CDR3 spans 14 residues.

The chain recombines TRBV4-1 with TRBJ1-1, with D possibly matching TRBD1 (5 bases). Per the germline V gene, CDR1 is MGHRA and CDR2 is YSYEKL. V was cut by 4 bases and J by 0 bases, with 18 bases left in between. This CDR3 is built from 17 residues. The CDR3 nucleotides read TGCGCCAGCAGCCTCCCCGGGGCAGGGATCATGAACACTGAAGCTTTCTTT. It specifies CASSLPGAGIMNTEAFF.

The rearrangement uses TRBV9 and TRBJ2-7; TRBD1 matches at 10 bases. Germline CDR1 is SGDLS and CDR2 is YYNGEE. CDR3 size: 15 residues. J was trimmed by 2 bases and V by 3 bases; bases with no gene match: 5. Written as DNA, the CDR3 is TGTGCCAGCAGCGCCACGGGACAGGGGACCTACGAGCAGTACTTC. This encodes CASSATGQGTYEQYF.

The gene calls are TRBV7-9 and TRBJ1-1; 7 positions agree with TRBD1. The CDR3 loop spans 15 amino acids. The germline V gene has CDR1 SEHNR and CDR2 FQNEAQ (reference sequence). V lost 5 bases, J lost 0 bases, and 6 bases stayed unmatched. The CDR3 coding sequence is TGTGCCAGCAGCAACGACAGGGTCTTGAACACTGAAGCTTTCTTT. It is translated as CASSNDRVLNTEAFF.

This chain joins TRBV27 and TRBJ1-5; D is possibly TRBD1 (6 bases). Trimming took 6 bases from V and 0 from J, leaving 6 bases between them. The CDR3 sequence is 13 residues long. Per germline, CDR1 MNHEY and CDR2 SMNVEV (reference sequence). The CDR3 DNA reads TGTGCCAGCAGACAGGGTAGCAATCAGCCCCAGCATTTT. Translated: CASRQGSNQPQHF.

V and J are TRBV7-9 and TRBJ2-7; no reliable D call. CDR1 and CDR2 from the germline V gene are SEHNR and FQNEAQ (reference sequence). Trimming cost V 0 bases and J 7 bases, with 7 bases left between them. The CDR3 has 12 amino acids. This CDR3 reads CASSLAAEEQYF. As DNA, the CDR3 is TGTGCCAGCAGCTTAGCGGCGGAAGAGCAGTACTTC.

V gene TRBV5-1 combines with J gene TRBJ2-5; TRBD1 agrees at 7 bases. This CDR3 region has 17 residues. The J segment lost 1 base and the V segment lost 4 bases, leaving 13 bases of the junction unmatched. Germline lookup yields CDR1 SGHRS and CDR2 YFSETQ. The CDR3 here is CASSTQTGRGGQETQYF. As DNA, the CDR3 is TGCGCCAGCAGCACGCAGACAGGGAGAGGGGGCCAAGAGACCCAGTACTTC.

Turning to this clone: Other DNA variants within this sample encode the same CDR3. The J gene is TRBJ2-7, the V gene TRBV27; maybe TRBD1 (5 bases). The V gene lost 3 bases and the J gene lost 0 bases, with 6 bases spanning the gap. The CDR3 has 13 residues. The germline CDR1 and CDR2 sequences are MNHEY and SMNVEV (reference sequence). CDR3 protein: CASSLTASYEQYF. CDR3 DNA sequence: TGTGCCAGCAGTTTGACAGCCTCCTACGAGCAGTACTTC.

The V and J genes are TRBV5-4 and TRBJ1-2, with D tentatively TRBD1 (5 bases). V was cut by 5 bases and J by 4 bases, with 21 bases left in between. This CDR3 region has 16 residues. Germline assignment: CDR1 SGHNT and CDR2 YYREEE (reference sequence). CDR3 loop: CASSNLEGARGYGYTF. Written as DNA, the CDR3 is TGTGCCAGCAGTAACCTCGAAGGGGCCCGGGGCTATGGCTACACCTTC.

In its sample, this clone was seen once. This chain joins TRBV10-2 and TRBJ1-5; D gene uncertain. The germline CDR1 and CDR2 sequences are WSHSY and SAAADI. V was clipped by 2 bases and J by 4 bases, with 18 bases between them. The CDR3 runs to 17 residues. The CDR3 sequence: CASSEDLKTWLNQPQHF. As DNA, the CDR3 is TGCGCCAGCAGTGAGGATCTTAAGACCTGGCTTAATCAGCCCCAGCATTTT.

The CDR3 DNA reads as TGTGCCAGCAGTTTGTTTCTCCGGGACAGGGGCACAGATACGCAGTATTTT. Amino acids: CASSLFLRDRGTDTQYF. The chain is built from TRBV28 and TRBJ2-3, with TRBD1 matching over 9 bases. V lost 3 bases to trimming and J lost 1 base; unmatched junction nucleotides: 8. Germline V gene data show CDR1 as MDHEN and CDR2 as SYDVKM. This CDR3 comprises 17 residues.

The rearrangement uses TRBV9 and TRBJ2-7, with D possibly matching TRBD1 (5 bases). V was trimmed by 0 bases and J by 3 bases, leaving 10 bases between them. The CDR3 loop spans 14 amino acids. Germline CDR1 and CDR2: SGDLS and YYNGEE. As DNA, the CDR3 is TGTGCCAGCAGCGTAGAGGTGACAGACTACGAGCAGTACTTC. This encodes CASSVEVTDYEQYF.

This rearrangement joins TRBV27 to TRBJ2-7, with a tentative D call TRBD1 (6 bases). This CDR3 is built from 15 residues. The germline V gene has CDR1 MNHEY and CDR2 SMNVEV (reference sequence). Trimming removed 10 bases at V and 0 bases at J, with 19 bases between. CDR3 bases: TGTGCCATCTCCTCTAGAAGGGGGAGCTCCTACGAGCAGTACTTC. This codes for CAISSRRGSSYEQYF.

This clone was detected once. The chain recombines TRBV27 with TRBJ2-7; unclear D gene. V lost 2 bases to trimming and J lost 5 bases, with 10 bases between them. The CDR3 is 13 residues long. Per the germline V gene, CDR1 is MNHEY and CDR2 is SMNVEV (reference sequence). CDR3 in amino acids: CASSLSRFHEQYF. CDR3 in DNA: TGTGCCAGCAGTTTAAGCAGGTTCCACGAGCAGTACTTC.

V gene TRBV27 combines with J gene TRBJ1-5, with D tentatively TRBD1 (5 bases). V was cut by 5 bases and J by 4 bases, with 12 bases left in between. CDR1 and CDR2 from the germline V gene are MNHEY and SMNVEV (reference sequence). The CDR3 totals 14 residues. The CDR3 loop reads CASSPLGGNQPQHF. CDR3 DNA: TGTGCCAGCAGTCCCCTCGGGGGTAATCAGCCCCAGCATTTT.